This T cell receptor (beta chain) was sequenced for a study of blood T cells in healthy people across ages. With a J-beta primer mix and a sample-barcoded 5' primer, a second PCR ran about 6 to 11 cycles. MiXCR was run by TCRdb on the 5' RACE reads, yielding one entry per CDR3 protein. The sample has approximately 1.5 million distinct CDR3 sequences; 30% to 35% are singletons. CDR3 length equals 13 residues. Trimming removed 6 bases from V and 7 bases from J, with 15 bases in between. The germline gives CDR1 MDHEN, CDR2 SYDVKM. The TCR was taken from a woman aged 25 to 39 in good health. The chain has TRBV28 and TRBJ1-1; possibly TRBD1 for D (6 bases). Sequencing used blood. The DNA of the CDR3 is TGTGCCAGCAGGATCGGTCAGGGGTATGAAGCTTTCTTT. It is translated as CASRIGQGYEAFF. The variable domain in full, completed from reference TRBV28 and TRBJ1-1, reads DVKVTQSSRYLVKRTGEKVFLECVQDMDHENMFWYRQDPGLGLRLIYFSYDVKMKEKGDIPEGYSVSREKKERFSLILESASTNQTSMYLCASRIGQGYEAFFGQGTRLTVV.